These 8 T cell receptor beta chains were all obtained from the same sample, sequenced in a study of long-term antiretroviral therapy in people with HIV. Researchers report immunoSEQ v3.0 was run at survey level. Generated by immunoSEQ multiplex PCR, the TCRdb table keeps only in-frame clones and is missing some. The sample consists of about 30,000 clones, 70% to 90% of them appearing once. Material: unsorted PBMCs, obtained 2.8 years before starting antiretroviral therapy. The receptors stem from a woman between 25 and 40 years old with HIV.

The gene calls are TRBV28 and TRBJ1-5; D remains ambiguous. CDR1 MDHEN and CDR2 SYDVKM come from the germline V gene. The CDR3 runs 14 residues. Deletions cut 6 bases from V and 3 bases from J, with 12 bases between. CDR3 protein: CASRNRYLNQPQHF. The CDR3 nucleotides are TGTGCCAGCAGGAACCGCTACCTCAATCAGCCCCAGCATTTT.

This clone was seen only a few times. This sequence joins TRBV4-1 and TRBJ1-2; D is undetermined. V lost 7 bases, J lost 0 bases, and 18 bases lay in between. CDR3 length: 16 residues. Looked up from germline, CDR1 is MGHRA and CDR2 is YSYEKL. The CDR3 DNA is TGCGCCAGCAACCTACTTGGGCTCCAAGCTAACTATGGCTACACCTTC. Translating gives CASNLLGLQANYGYTF.

The chain joins TRBV7-2 to TRBJ2-3, with a possible D match to TRBD2 (6 bases). V was cut by 5 bases and J by 0 bases, with 12 bases left in between. CDR1 SGHTA and CDR2 FQGNSA come from the germline V gene. This CDR3 has 15 amino acids. The CDR3 DNA sequence: TGTGCCAGCAGCGGAGGGTGGGTTAGCACAGATACGCAGTATTTT. As protein: CASSGGWVSTDTQYF.

This chain joins TRBV19 and TRBJ1-5; no firm D call. The CDR3 is 17 amino acids. V was cut by 3 bases and J by 0 bases, with 15 bases left in between. The germline CDR1 and CDR2 sequences are LNHDA and SQIVND (reference sequence). CDR3 region: CASSMARPYASNQPQHF. The CDR3 DNA follows: TGTGCCAGTAGTATGGCCAGACCCTACGCTAGCAATCAGCCCCAGCATTTT.

This sequence joins TRBV2 and TRBJ1-3, with D hard to call. Germline V CDR1 and CDR2: SNHLY, FYNNEI. The CDR3 covers 16 residues. Trimming took off 3 bases at V and 4 bases at J, with 16 bases between the two ends. The CDR3: CASSDEGLRAGNTIYF. The CDR3 DNA reads as TGTGCCAGCAGTGACGAAGGTCTTAGGGCAGGAAACACCATATATTTT.

The chain couples TRBV28 to TRBJ1-5; D unresolved. The V end was cut by 4 bases, the J end by 2 bases, with 15 bases between. Germline V lookup: CDR1 MDHEN, CDR2 SYDVKM. The CDR3 spans 16 residues. The CDR3 region is CASSYRRRAGNQPQHF. The DNA of the CDR3 is TGTGCCAGCAGTTACCGACGGCGAGCGGGCAATCAGCCCCAGCATTTT. Full variable domain (missing parts from reference TRBV28 and TRBJ1-5): DVKVTQSSRYLVKRTGEKVFLECVQDMDHENMFWYRQDPGLGLRLIYFSYDVKMKEKGDIPEGYSVSREKKERFSLILESASTNQTSMYLCASSYRRRAGNQPQHFGDGTRLSIL.

This clone was counted a few times. The chain carries TRBV4-1 and TRBJ1-4, with TRBD1 as a possible D gene (5 bases). Trimming removed 5 bases from V and 5 bases from J, with 12 bases in between. This CDR3 has 14 residues. Germline CDR1 reads MGHRA; CDR2 reads YSYEKL. The CDR3 DNA follows: TGCGCCAGCAGCGCAGGGTCCAGGAATGAAAAACTGTTTTTT. This encodes CASSAGSRNEKLFF.

The chain recombines TRBV12-5 with TRBJ1-2, with 12 bases matching TRBD1. Germline V gene sequence: CDR1 LGHNT, CDR2 FRNRAP. Trimming took 6 bases from V and 11 from J; bases not matched to a gene: 13. This CDR3 contains 15 residues. The CDR3 nucleotides read TGTGCTAGTGGGCCGGGACAGGGGGCGTTAGATGTGTACACCTTC. As protein: CASGPGQGALDVYTF.